The present T cell receptor beta chain was sequenced within a study of CD8+CD57+ T cells in acquired aplastic anemia. This clonotype was picked up a small number of times. Profiling of TCR beta VDJ combinations and CDR3 sequences used genomic DNA as template. One entry per CDR3 protein results from TCRdb running MiXCR on the reads. The table records a few hundred thousand distinct CDR3 sequences, over 55% of them present only once. This CDR3 region has 15 residues. The germline V and J ends were trimmed by 5 bases and 1 base, with 14 bases remaining between them. Germline CDR1 is SEHNR and CDR2 is FQNEAQ (reference sequence).

The chain combines TRBV7-9 with TRBJ2-5; D remains ambiguous. Sequencing was carried out using sorted CD4+, CD8+, or CD8+CD57+ T cells (not recorded which) from PBMCs. The origin of this receptor is a human donor in good health. The CDR3 here is CASSPPVTAQETQYF. As DNA, the CDR3 is TGTGCCAGCAGCCCACCGGTCACGGCCCAAGAGACCCAGTACTTC.